This TCR beta chain derives from a study of type 1 regulatory T cells. About the study: An in vitro protocol generated T-allo10, a Tr1-enriched, alloantigen-specific CD4 T cell product. Notes on the study in general: Type 1 regulatory T cells had a more restricted TCR repertoire than non-type 1 regulatory T cells.

With regard to this clonotype: The antigen is not known.

Germline V gene data show CDR1 as SEHNR and CDR2 as FQNEAQ (reference sequence). Between the trimmed V and J ends, which lost 6 bases and 8 bases, there was a span of 17 bases. This CDR3 spans 14 amino acids. From the reads, TCRdb called clonotypes with MiXCR, one entry per CDR3 protein. The sample gives roughly 65,000 distinct CDR3 sequences, about 48% of which show up once; 2% to 2.5% is in the top ten. Sequenced: cultured non-Tr1 T cells, either the whole culture or a sorted T cell fraction (not recorded which). The chain recombines TRBV7-9 with TRBJ2-1, with D uncertain. The clonotype was recovered from a human donor in good health. The CDR3, as DNA: TGTGCCAGCAGACTAATCGTTAGGTGGGATGAGCAGTTCTTC. This gives the protein CASRLIVRWDEQFF.